A single count supports the clone carrying this T cell receptor (beta chain). The data were obtained in a study of control samples from healthy donors and cancer patients. Data came from immunoSEQ multiplex PCR; TCRdb stores just in-frame clones and leaves some out. Altogether tens of thousands of clones are present, about nine tenths being singletons, with the ten largest covering around 5.1%. This CDR3 spans 14 amino acids. The V end was cut by 2 bases, the J end by 0 bases, with 8 bases between. Germline loops: CDR1 SEHNR, CDR2 FQNEAQ (reference sequence). This TCR was sampled from a man in his 60s with colorectal cancer. Sample: PBMCs. The gene calls are TRBV7-9 and TRBJ2-7; D might be TRBD1 (6 bases). CDR3 sequence: CASSLQGHSYEQYF. The DNA for the CDR3 is TGTGCCAGCAGCTTACAGGGACACTCCTACGAGCAGTACTTC.